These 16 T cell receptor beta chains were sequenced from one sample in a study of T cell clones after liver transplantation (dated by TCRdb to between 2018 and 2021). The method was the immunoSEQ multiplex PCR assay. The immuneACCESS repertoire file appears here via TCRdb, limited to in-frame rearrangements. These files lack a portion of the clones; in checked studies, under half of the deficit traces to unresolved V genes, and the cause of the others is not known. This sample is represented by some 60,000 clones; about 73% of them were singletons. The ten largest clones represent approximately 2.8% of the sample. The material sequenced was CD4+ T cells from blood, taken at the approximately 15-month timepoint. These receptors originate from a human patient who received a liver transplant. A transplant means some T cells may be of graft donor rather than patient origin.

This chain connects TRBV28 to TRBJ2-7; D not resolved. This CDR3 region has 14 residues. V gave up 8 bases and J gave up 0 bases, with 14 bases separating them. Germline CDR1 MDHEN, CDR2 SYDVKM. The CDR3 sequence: CASLPTGYSYEQYF. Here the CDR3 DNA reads TGTGCCAGCCTACCAACCGGGTACTCCTACGAGCAGTACTTC.

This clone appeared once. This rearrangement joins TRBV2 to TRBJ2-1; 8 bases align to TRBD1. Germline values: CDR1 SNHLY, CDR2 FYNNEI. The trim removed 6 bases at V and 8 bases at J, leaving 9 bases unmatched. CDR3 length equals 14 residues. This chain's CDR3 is CASSRDRINDEQFF. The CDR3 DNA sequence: TGTGCCAGCAGCCGGGACAGGATAAATGATGAGCAGTTCTTC.

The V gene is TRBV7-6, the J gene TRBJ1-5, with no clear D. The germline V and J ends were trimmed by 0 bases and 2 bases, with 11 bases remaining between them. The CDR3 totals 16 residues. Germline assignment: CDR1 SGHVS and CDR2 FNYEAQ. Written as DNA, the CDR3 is TGTGCCAGCAGCTTAGCGCCAGGAAATGGCAATCAGCCCCAGCATTTT. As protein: CASSLAPGNGNQPQHF.

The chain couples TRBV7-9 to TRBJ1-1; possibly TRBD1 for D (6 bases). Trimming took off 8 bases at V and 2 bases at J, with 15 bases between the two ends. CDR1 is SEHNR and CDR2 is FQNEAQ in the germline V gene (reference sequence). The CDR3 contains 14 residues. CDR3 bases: TGTGCCAGCGGCGCGGGGGCGGAAAACACTGAAGCTTTCTTT. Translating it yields CASGAGAENTEAFF.

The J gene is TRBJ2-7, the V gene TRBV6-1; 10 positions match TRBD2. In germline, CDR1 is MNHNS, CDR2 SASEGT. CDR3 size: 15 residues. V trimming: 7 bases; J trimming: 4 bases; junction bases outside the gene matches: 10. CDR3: CASKKISGGAYEQYF. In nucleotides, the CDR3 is TGTGCCAGCAAGAAGATCAGCGGGGGGGCATACGAGCAGTACTTC.

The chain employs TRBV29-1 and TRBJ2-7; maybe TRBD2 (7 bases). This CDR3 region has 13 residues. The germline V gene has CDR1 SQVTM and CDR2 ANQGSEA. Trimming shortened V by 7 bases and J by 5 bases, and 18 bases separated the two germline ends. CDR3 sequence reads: CSARGEGGNEQYF. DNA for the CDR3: TGCAGCGCTCGAGGGGAGGGGGGCAACGAGCAGTACTTC.

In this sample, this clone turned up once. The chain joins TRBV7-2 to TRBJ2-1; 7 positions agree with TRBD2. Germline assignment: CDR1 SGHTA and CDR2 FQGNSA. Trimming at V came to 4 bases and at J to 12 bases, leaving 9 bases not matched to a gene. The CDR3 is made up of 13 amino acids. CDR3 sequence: CASSSVTGLGQFF. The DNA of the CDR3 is TGTGCCAGCAGCTCGGTTACAGGACTAGGGCAGTTCTTC.

The DNA for the CDR3 is TGCGCCAGCAGCCAGCGGGAGGGAAACACCGGGGAGCTGTTTTTT. This codes for CASSQREGNTGELFF. This chain connects TRBV5-1 to TRBJ2-2; 10 nucleotides agree with TRBD2. CDR3 size: 15 residues. CDR1 SGHRS and CDR2 YFSETQ come from the germline V gene. Losses at the gene ends were 4 bases for V and 2 bases for J; bases not matched to a gene: 2.

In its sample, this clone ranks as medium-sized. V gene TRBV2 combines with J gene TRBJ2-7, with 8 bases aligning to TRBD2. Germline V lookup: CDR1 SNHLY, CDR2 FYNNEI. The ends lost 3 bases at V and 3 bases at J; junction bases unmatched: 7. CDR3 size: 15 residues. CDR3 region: CASSESIAGSYEQYF. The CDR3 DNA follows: TGTGCCAGCAGTGAGTCTATAGCGGGGAGCTACGAGCAGTACTTC.

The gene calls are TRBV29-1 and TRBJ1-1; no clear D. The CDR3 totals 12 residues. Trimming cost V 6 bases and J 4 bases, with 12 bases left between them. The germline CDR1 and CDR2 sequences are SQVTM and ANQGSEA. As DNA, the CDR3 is TGCAGCGTGGGCGGTCTGGCCACTGAAGCTTTCTTT. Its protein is CSVGGLATEAFF.

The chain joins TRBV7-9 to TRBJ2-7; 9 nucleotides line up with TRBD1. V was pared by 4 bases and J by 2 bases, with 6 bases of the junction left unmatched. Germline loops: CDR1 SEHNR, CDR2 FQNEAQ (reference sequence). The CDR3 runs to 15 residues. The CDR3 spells CASSSGTGLTYEQYF. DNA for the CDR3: TGTGCCAGCAGCTCCGGGACAGGGCTTACCTACGAGCAGTACTTC.

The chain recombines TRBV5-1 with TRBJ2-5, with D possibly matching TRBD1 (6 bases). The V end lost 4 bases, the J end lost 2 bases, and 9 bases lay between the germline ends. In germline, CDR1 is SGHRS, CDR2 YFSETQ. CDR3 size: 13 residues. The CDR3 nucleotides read TGCGCCAGCAGCCTCGGACAGCAAGAGACCCAGTACTTC. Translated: CASSLGQQETQYF.

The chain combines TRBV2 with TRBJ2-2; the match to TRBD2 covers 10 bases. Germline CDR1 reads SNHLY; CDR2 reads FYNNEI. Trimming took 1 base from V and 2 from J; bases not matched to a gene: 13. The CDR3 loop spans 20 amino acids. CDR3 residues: CASSEVIRIAGGPNTGELFF. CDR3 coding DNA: TGTGCCAGCAGTGAAGTTATAAGGATAGCGGGAGGTCCTAACACCGGGGAGCTGTTTTTT.

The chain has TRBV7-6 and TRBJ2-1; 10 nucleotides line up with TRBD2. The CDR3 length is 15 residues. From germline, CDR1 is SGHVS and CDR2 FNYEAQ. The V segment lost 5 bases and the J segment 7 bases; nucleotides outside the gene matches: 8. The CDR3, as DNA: TGTGCCAGCAGCATGAGCGGGGGGGCCCCTAATGAGCAGTTCTTC. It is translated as CASSMSGGAPNEQFF.

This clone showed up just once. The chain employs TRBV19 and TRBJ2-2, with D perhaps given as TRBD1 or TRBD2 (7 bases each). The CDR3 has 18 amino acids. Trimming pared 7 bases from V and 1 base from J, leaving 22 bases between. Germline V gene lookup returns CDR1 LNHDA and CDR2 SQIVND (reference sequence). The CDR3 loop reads CASNPQGTAGLNTGELFF. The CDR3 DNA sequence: TGTGCCAGTAACCCCCAAGGGACAGCGGGATTGAACACCGGGGAGCTGTTTTTT. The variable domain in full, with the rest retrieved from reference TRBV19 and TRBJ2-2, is DGGITQSPKYLFRKEGQNVTLSCEQNLNHDAMYWYRQDPGQGLRLIYYSQIVNDFQKGDIAEGYSVSREKKESFPLTVTSAQKNPTAFYLCASNPQGTAGLNTGELFFGEGSRLTVL.

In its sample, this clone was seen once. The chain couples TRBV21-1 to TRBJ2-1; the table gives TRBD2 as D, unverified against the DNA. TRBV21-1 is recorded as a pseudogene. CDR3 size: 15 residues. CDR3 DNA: TGTGCCAGCAGCATGCGACTAGCGGGAAGGGGACGGCAGTTCTTC. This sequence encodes CASSMRLAGRGRQFF.